Below, 20 T cell receptor delta chains from the same sample are listed, as sequenced in a study of γδ T cells in repeated Plasmodium falciparum infection. Vgamma9/Vdelta2+ and Vdelta2-negative gammadelta T cells were flow-sorted from PBMC for bulk sequencing. TCRdb made new clone calls on the multiplex PCR reads using CATT. The table records around 50,000 delta-chain clones, about 1.5% of them present only once. The sequenced sample was gamma-delta T cells from blood. The receptors here all came from a pool of human donors (malaria-infected and uninfected, not separated).

On this clone itself: TCRdb has a much larger clone's protein, which differs at residue 8 from the translation of this DNA, likely because of a read error; what is shown is the protein translated from the DNA. V and J are TRDV1 and TRDJ1; tentatively, D is TRDD3 (6 bases). TCRdb offers no J gene call, so here the DNA was matched to germline to obtain one. Germline values: CDR1 TSWWSYY, CDR2 QGS. V was clipped by 0 bases and J by 5 bases, with 37 bases between them. The CDR3 runs 23 residues. The DNA for the CDR3 is TGTGCTCTTGGGGAACTAGGCCCTATGGTTGGACACCACTCTCCCTGGGGATGGGATAAACTCATCTTT. Amino acids: CALGELGPMVGHHSPWGWDKLIF.

This clone has more than one count but fewer than ten. TCRdb lists the protein of a much larger clone for this DNA, which differs at residue 8, so this is likely a read error; the protein given here is translated from the DNA itself. The V gene is TRDV2, the J gene TRDJ1; D unresolved. CDR1 GEAIGNYY and CDR2 EKD come from the germline V gene. The germline V and J ends were trimmed by 3 bases and 1 base, with 11 bases remaining between them. The CDR3 has 14 residues. CDR3 sequence (DNA): TGTGCCTGTGACGCCCTGCCAGCCACCGATAAACTCATCTTT. Translated: CACDALPATDKLIF.

This clone was counted a few times. The protein TCRdb gives is from a much larger clone and does not agree with this DNA's translation at residues 9 and 15, likely a read error; the protein shown here comes from the DNA. CDR3 nucleotides: TGTGCTCTTGGGGAAGCGGGCCTACGCCTGGGGGATGAAGTGGGGAGGCCATTGTACACCGATAAACTCATCTTT. This gives the protein CALGEAGLRLGDEVGRPLYTDKLIF. The gene calls are TRDV1 and TRDJ1, with 9 bases that match TRDD3. Per germline, CDR1 TSWWSYY and CDR2 QGS. The CDR3 loop spans 25 amino acids. After removal of 2 bases from V and 0 bases from J, the junction contained 31 bases not matched to a gene.

The sample holds a few counts of this clone. A far larger clone is a single base away, which makes a read error likely. The sample holds other DNA sequences that translate to the same CDR3. The chain is built from TRDV1 and TRDJ1, with 7 bases that match TRDD2. The CDR3 length is 27 residues. CDR1 and CDR2 from the germline V gene are TSWWSYY and QGS. The V and J ends lost 2 bases and 0 bases, in that order; junction bases with no gene match: 39. Written as DNA, the CDR3 is TGTGCTCTTGGGGAAGCCCGGGGAGCCGGGGGCTTTCCTACTTCCATCCTCCTTACGCAGTACACCGATAAACTCATCTTT. Translation: CALGEARGAGGFPTSILLTQYTDKLIF.

There are a few counts of this clone. This DNA's translation and the protein TCRdb lists, from a much larger clone, do not match at residue 7, likely due to a read error; the protein shown is translated from the DNA. The CDR3 reads CALGETWYWGIYSHTDKLIF. For the CDR3, the DNA is TGTGCTCTTGGGGAAACCTGGTACTGGGGGATATATTCCCACACCGATAAACTCATCTTT. This chain links TRDV1 with TRDJ1; 11 positions agree with TRDD3. As TCRdb names no J gene, one was assigned here on the basis of a DNA match to germline. The CDR3 loop spans 20 amino acids. J was trimmed by 0 bases and V by 2 bases; bases with no gene match: 14. Germline CDR1 and CDR2: TSWWSYY and QGS.

A few counts support this clone. TCRdb's protein for this DNA is that of a much larger clone and differs from the translation at residue 19, likely a read error; the protein shown is the DNA translation. J is TRDJ1 and V is TRDV1; maybe TRDD3 (9 bases). The CDR3 totals 23 residues. Germline CDR1 and CDR2: TSWWSYY and QGS. In DNA, the CDR3 is TGTGCTCTTGGGAAACCCTCTTCCTACAGGGGATACGCCACACTCGGGTACACCAATAAACTCATCTTT. Protein sequence: CALGKPSSYRGYATLGYTNKLIF.

Comments on this clone: TCRdb assigns this DNA the protein of a much larger clone, which departs from its translation at residue 14; this likely reflects a read error, and the protein shown comes from translating the DNA. The chain combines TRDV1 with TRDJ1, with D perhaps matching TRDD3 (5 bases). V gave up 1 base and J gave up 5 bases, with 41 bases separating them. Germline V lookup: CDR1 TSWWSYY, CDR2 QGS. CDR3 length equals 24 residues. The CDR3 DNA is TGTGCTCTTGGGGAACGTATGGGCCACATACGCGGGGTCCGTAATCCGAACGCGTCGGATAAACTCATCTTT. It specifies CALGERMGHIRGVRNPNASDKLIF.

This clone came up many times. The TCRdb protein comes from a much larger clone and disagrees with this DNA's translation at residue 5, likely due to a read error; the protein given here is derived from the DNA. V usage is TRDV1 and J usage is TRDJ1, with 8 bases matching TRDD3. Germline matching of the DNA provided the J gene here, since TCRdb leaves it blank. Per the germline V gene, CDR1 is TSWWSYY and CDR2 is QGS. CDR3 length equals 16 residues. V gave up 4 bases and J gave up 8 bases; unmatched junction bases: 15. The CDR3: CALGGLRTWGSTKLIF. CDR3 sequence (DNA): TGTGCTCTTGGGGGACTTCGGACCTGGGGGAGTACAAAACTCATCTTT.

On this clone: This likely stems from a read error, as it lies one base from a far larger clone. Other DNA sequences within the sample encode an identical CDR3. This chain joins TRDV1 and TRDJ1, with 11 bases identical to TRDD3. TCRdb records no J gene; here it was assigned by comparing the DNA to germline. V shed 5 bases, J shed 1 base, and the junction held 21 bases outside the gene matches. CDR1 TSWWSYY and CDR2 QGS come from the germline V gene. This CDR3 region has 21 residues. The CDR3 region has the DNA TGTGCTCTTGGGCTAACTTTCCTACCCGTACTGGGGGATAATCCCACCGATAAACTCATCTTT. It encodes CALGLTFLPVLGDNPTDKLIF.

The sample holds many counts of this clone. This clone may be a read error of a much larger clone one base away. The limits of the CDR3 on the DNA are not certain, so only TCRdb's listed CDR3 is given. CDR3 protein: CALGELPSYLWGYRWSDKLIF. The rearrangement links TRDV1 to TRDJ1; the table's D call TRDD3 went unverified against the DNA. Including both end residues, the CDR3 is 21 amino acids long. Germline V gene lookup returns CDR1 TSWWSYY and CDR2 QGS.

This clone was observed many times. TCRdb records a much larger clone's protein for this DNA, with a difference at residue 5 that likely arises from a read error; the protein given is the translation of the DNA. The chain couples TRDV2 to TRDJ1, with TRDD3 matching 9 bases. Germline matching of the DNA provided the J gene here, since TCRdb leaves it blank. V shed 3 bases and J 3 bases; nucleotides not matched to a gene: 13. The germline CDR1 and CDR2 sequences are GEAIGNYY and EKD. The CDR3 has 17 residues. DNA for the CDR3: TGTGCCTGTGACCTATCACGCACGGGGGGATACCCCGATAAACTCATCTTT. It yields the protein CACDLSRTGGYPDKLIF.

As regards this clone: It differs at one base from a far larger clone, so likely a read error. The same CDR3 can be traced to other DNA sequences in this sample. The CDR3 loop reads CALGETGLRHLGGYRGWGTDKLIF. CDR3 coding DNA: TGTGCCCTTGGGGAAACAGGCCTTCGACACCTTGGGGGATACCGAGGTTGGGGTACCGATAAACTCATCTTT. This chain joins TRDV1 and TRDJ1; 10 bases match TRDD3. This CDR3 is built from 24 residues. The germline V gene encodes CDR1 TSWWSYY and CDR2 QGS.

Only a few counts were recorded for this clone. Only one base separates this from a far larger clonotype, so it likely reflects a read error. Other DNA variants within this sample encode the same CDR3. The V gene is TRDV1, the J gene TRDJ1; 11 bases map to TRDD3. Here the J gene was assigned by germline matching of the DNA, as TCRdb has none. The germline CDR1 and CDR2 sequences are TSWWSYY and QGS. With 3 bases clipped from V and 1 base from J, the junction kept 28 bases outside the gene matches. The CDR3 runs 24 residues. CDR3 nucleotides: TGTGCTCTTGGGGAGCTTCCTAGGTCTTGGGGCCGAGCTACTGGGGGATATCCCACCGATAAACTCATCTTT. Amino acids: CALGELPRSWGRATGGYPTDKLIF.

This clone was picked up a small number of times. This likely reflects a read error, since a far larger clone is one base away. Distinct nucleotide sequences in the sample also encode this CDR3. The V call is TRDV1, the J call TRDJ1, with 10 positions matching TRDD3. The CDR3 extends over 21 amino acids. Losses at the gene ends were 2 bases for V and 6 bases for J; bases not matched to a gene: 24. Germline V gives CDR1 TSWWSYY, CDR2 QGS. The CDR3 reads CALGEKRRCSGGYEGTYKLIF. The DNA for the CDR3 is TGTGCTCTTGGGGAAAAACGGCGTTGTTCTGGGGGATATGAGGGAACTTATAAACTCATCTTT.

Note on this clone: The protein TCRdb lists belongs to a much larger clone and differs from this DNA's translation at residue 15, which points to a read error; the protein shown is made from the DNA. The J gene is TRDJ1, the V gene TRDV3, with 13 bases that match TRDD3. Looked up from germline, CDR1 is TVYSNPD and CDR2 is GDNSRS (reference sequence). Unmatched junction bases numbered 25, after V lost 5 bases and J lost 4 bases. This CDR3 has 20 residues. Here the CDR3 reads CARVSPTVYWGIRSVDKLIF. CDR3 nucleotide sequence: TGTGCCCGGGTGAGTCCTACCGTATACTGGGGGATACGCTCCGTCGATAAACTCATCTTT. The full variable domain, in which reference TRDV3 and TRDJ1 provide the parts outside the CDR3, is CDKVTQSSPDQTVASGSEVVLLCTYDTVYSNPDLFWYRIRPDYSFQFVFYGDNSRSEGADFTQGRFSVKHILTQKAFHLVISPVRTEDSATYYCARVSPTVYWGIRSVDKLIFGKGTRVTVEP.

This clone was observed at least ten times. This same CDR3 is encoded by further DNA sequences in the sample. The chain recombines TRDV1 with TRDJ2, with 10 positions matching TRDD3. The CDR3 length is 26 residues. The V and J ends lost 0 bases and 1 base, in that order; junction bases with no gene match: 29. Germline V gene data show CDR1 as TSWWSYY and CDR2 as QGS. Here the CDR3 reads CALGELRGRYFRGTGGFGSLTAQLFF. CDR3 coding DNA: TGTGCTCTTGGGGAACTTCGTGGACGGTACTTCCGGGGAACTGGGGGATTTGGGAGTTTGACAGCACAACTCTTCTTT.

This clone was counted ten times or more. The protein recorded in TCRdb matches a much larger clone and deviates from this DNA's translation at residue 12, suggesting a read error; the protein here is obtained by translating the DNA. V is TRDV2 and J is TRDJ1; TRDD3 might be the D (6 bases). The J gene, missing from TCRdb, was assigned here through DNA to germline matching. Per germline, CDR1 GEAIGNYY and CDR2 EKD. The CDR3 totals 22 residues. V lost 0 bases, J lost 0 bases, and 31 bases lay in between. CDR3 in amino acids: CACDTDEGSQSIGGAYTDKLIF. As DNA, the CDR3 is TGTGCCTGTGACACCGACGAAGGAAGTCAGAGTATTGGGGGGGCCTACACCGATAAACTCATCTTT.

Points on this clone: A far larger clone is a single base away, which makes a read error likely. In the same sample, other DNA sequences code for this CDR3. The V and J genes are TRDV1 and TRDJ1; D is perhaps TRDD2 (8 bases). Germline V CDR1 and CDR2: TSWWSYY, QGS. The CDR3 totals 21 residues. Trimming left V 6 bases short and J 0 bases short, with 32 bases between. CDR3 loop: CALGESRFLRLGVSHTDKLIF. In nucleotides, the CDR3 is TGTGCTCTTGGAGAATCACGCTTCCTACGGCTGGGGGTTTCTCACACCGATAAACTCATCTTT.

Sample share makes this clone medium-sized. Other nucleotide sequences from this sample produce the same CDR3. The chain has TRAV38-2/DV8 and TRDJ1; 8 bases fit TRDD3. J was trimmed by 1 base and V by 5 bases; bases with no gene match: 10. This CDR3 region has 16 residues. Per germline, CDR1 TSESDYY and CDR2 QEAYKQQN. The DNA of the CDR3 is TGTGCTTATAGACTACGCCTGGGGGACTTCACCGATAAACTCATCTTT. Translated, it gives CAYRLRLGDFTDKLIF.

This clone has at least ten counts. TCRdb's protein, taken from a much larger clone, differs from this DNA's translation at residue 23, likely owing to a read error; the protein displayed comes from the DNA. This chain joins TRDV1 and TRDJ1; 8 nucleotides line up with TRDD2. CDR1 is TSWWSYY and CDR2 is QGS in the germline V gene. The CDR3 length is 25 residues. CDR3 residues: CALGELGPASYSWGFPLFLADKPIF. CDR3 coding DNA: TGTGCTCTTGGGGAACTCGGGCCCGCTTCCTACAGCTGGGGATTCCCCTTGTTCCTAGCGGATAAACCCATCTTT.